A single sample is the source of the 21 T cell receptor beta chains below, sequenced in a study of human T cells and chemical hapten exposure (dated by TCRdb to 2020 to 2022). This sample's time point label indicates: pre-sensitization, week 0. What this sample's treatment or condition label stands for: therapeutic diphenylcyclopropenone sensitization with weekly scalp DPC. To prepare the library, RACE was applied. The listed sequencing device is NextSeq 500. The raw public data were reprocessed by TCRdb itself: fastp quality trimming at Q25, MiXCR clonotype calling, in-frame beta chains only. Every CDR3 protein is listed once, alongside the most common genes and DNA of its rows. Across this sample there are roughly 51,000 distinct CDR3 sequences, with around 10% seen only once. Jointly, the top ten make up roughly a tenth of the sample. The specimen was whole blood, collected in connection with sensitization to the hapten diphenylcyclopropenone (DPC). These receptors all stem from a man aged 40-49 years with alopecia areata. Some clones in this sample may be carry-over from other donors' samples.

This clonotype was counted many times. The rearrangement joins TRBV19 to TRBJ2-1; tentatively, D is TRBD1 (6 bases). V was cut by 2 bases and J by 4 bases, with 6 bases left in between. In germline, CDR1 is LNHDA, CDR2 SQIVND (reference sequence). The CDR3 is made up of 13 amino acids. In nucleotides, the CDR3 is TGTGCCAGTAGTATACAGGGGTACAATGAGCAGTTCTTC. Protein: CASSIQGYNEQFF. Based on the CDR3 plus reference TRBV19 and TRBJ2-1, the full variable domain is DGGITQSPKYLFRKEGQNVTLSCEQNLNHDAMYWYRQDPGQGLRLIYYSQIVNDFQKGDIAEGYSVSREKKESFPLTVTSAQKNPTAFYLCASSIQGYNEQFFGPGTRLTVL.

The V and J genes are TRBV3-1 and TRBJ2-4; 7 bases fit TRBD1. The CDR3 loop spans 18 amino acids. Trimming cost V 1 base and J 1 base; bases outside gene matches: 10. Germline V CDR1 and CDR2: LGHDT, YNNKEL (reference sequence). CDR3: CASSQGQGSYRAKNIQYF. CDR3 nucleotides: TGTGCCAGCAGCCAAGGACAGGGAAGTTATAGGGCCAAAAACATTCAGTACTTC.

There are many counts of this clonotype. The rearrangement uses TRBV5-1 and TRBJ1-4, with D possibly TRBD1 on 5 matching bases. Germline CDR1 is SGHRS and CDR2 is YFSETQ. Trimming took 4 bases from V and 5 from J, leaving 12 bases between them. This CDR3 spans 14 amino acids. Here the CDR3 reads CASSPGAANEKLFF. In DNA, the CDR3 is TGCGCCAGCAGCCCCGGGGCCGCCAATGAAAAACTGTTTTTT. Complete variable domain (other parts from reference TRBV5-1 and TRBJ1-4): KAGVTQTPRYLIKTRGQQVTLSCSPISGHRSVSWYQQTPGQGLQFLFEYFSETQRNKGNFPGRFSGRQFSNSRSEMNVSTLELGDSALYLCASSPGAANEKLFFGSGTQLSVL.

At least ten counts were recorded for this clonotype. The chain is built from TRBV5-1 and TRBJ2-7; 12 bases are shared with TRBD2. Germline CDR1 and CDR2: SGHRS and YFSETQ. J gave up 5 bases and V 4 bases, and 13 bases lay outside the gene matches. The CDR3 is made up of 17 amino acids. The CDR3 is CASSPGLAGTFWNEQYF. In DNA form, the CDR3 reads TGCGCCAGCAGCCCCGGACTAGCGGGAACCTTCTGGAACGAGCAGTACTTC.

The chain recombines TRBV19 with TRBJ2-7; 7 bases map to TRBD1. V lost 3 bases and J lost 3; bases outside the gene matches: 17. CDR1 and CDR2 (germline): LNHDA, SQIVND (reference sequence). The CDR3 runs to 18 residues. The CDR3 DNA follows: TGTGCCAGTAGTATTACCGGAGCCTTGACAGGGATTGACTACGAGCAGTACTTC. Protein: CASSITGALTGIDYEQYF.

As concerns this clonotype: Given a much more abundant clone one base away, this may be a read error. This chain joins TRBV4-1 and TRBJ2-3, with a tentative D call TRBD2 (6 bases). The CDR3 loop spans 15 amino acids. V was pared by 1 base and J by 5 bases, with 13 bases between. Germline loops: CDR1 MGHRA, CDR2 YSYEKL. CDR3 region: CASSQVPEGIDTQYF. CDR3 coding DNA: TGCGCCAGCAGCCAAGTTCCGGAGGGCATAGATACGCAGTATTTT.

The chain is built from TRBV28 and TRBJ2-7, with D hard to call. V was cut by 2 bases and J by 6 bases, with 17 bases left in between. The length of the CDR3 is 15 residues. The V gene's germline CDR1 is MDHEN and CDR2 SYDVKM. The CDR3 DNA reads as TGTGCCAGCAGTTTACAGGAGAACCTACTGATCGAGCAGTACTTC. Encoded protein: CASSLQENLLIEQYF. Full variable domain (remainder filled in from reference TRBV28 and TRBJ2-7): DVKVTQSSRYLVKRTGEKVFLECVQDMDHENMFWYRQDPGLGLRLIYFSYDVKMKEKGDIPEGYSVSREKKERFSLILESASTNQTSMYLCASSLQENLLIEQYFGPGTRLTVT.

This clonotype was seen at least ten times. The chain couples TRBV20-1 to TRBJ2-3; 7 nucleotides line up with TRBD1. V shed 4 bases and J 4 bases; nucleotides not matched to a gene: 2. The CDR3 is made up of 12 amino acids. In germline, CDR1 is DFQATT, CDR2 SNEGSKA (reference sequence). CDR3 DNA sequence: TGCAGTGCTAAGGGGGCATCAGATACGCAGTATTTT. Encoded protein: CSAKGASDTQYF.

This clonotype was seen a few times. This chain links TRBV7-2 with TRBJ1-6; weak D call: TRBD1 (5 bases). V lost 3 bases and J 6 bases, leaving 12 bases between the germline ends. The CDR3 sequence is 15 residues long. Per the germline V gene, CDR1 is SGHTA and CDR2 is FQGNSA. This CDR3 is CASSFPRGFNSPLHF. The CDR3 DNA reads TGTGCCAGCAGCTTCCCCCGGGGCTTTAATTCACCCCTCCACTTT.

The chain links TRBV28 to TRBJ2-7; unclear D gene. Germline lookup yields CDR1 MDHEN and CDR2 SYDVKM. The CDR3 has 12 amino acids. Between the trimmed V and J ends, which lost 6 bases and 3 bases, there was a span of 9 bases. The CDR3 spells CASSRGFYEQYF. The DNA for the CDR3 is TGTGCCAGCAGCCGTGGTTTCTACGAGCAGTACTTC.

This clonotype was counted ten times or more. This rearrangement joins TRBV12-3 or TRBV12-4 to TRBJ1-5; 7 bases agree with TRBD1. The J segment lost 6 bases and the V segment lost 1 base, leaving 3 bases of the junction unmatched. This CDR3 spans 14 amino acids. CDR3 region: CASSLVQGVQPQHF. The CDR3, as DNA: TGTGCCAGCAGTTTAGTCCAGGGGGTTCAGCCCCAGCATTTT.

The table lists this clonotype with many counts. This chain connects TRBV7-2 to TRBJ2-7; TRBD1 aligns across 12 bases. Trimming at V came to 5 bases and at J to 3 bases, leaving 5 bases not matched to a gene. Germline assignment: CDR1 SGHTA and CDR2 FQGNSA. The CDR3 is 15 residues long. The CDR3 loop reads CASSTGTGGLYEQYF. The CDR3 DNA is TGTGCCAGCAGCACCGGGACAGGGGGCCTCTACGAGCAGTACTTC.

Turning to this clonotype: Being one base from a much bigger clone, this may be a read error. The chain is built from TRBV12-3 or TRBV12-4 and TRBJ2-4; TRBD2 matches 9 bases. The CDR3 covers 14 residues. The DNA for the CDR3 is TGTGCCGGCAGTTTGGCGGGAGGGTCGGTCATTCAGTACTTC. Its protein product is CAGSLAGGSVIQYF.

This clonotype was found a few times. The gene calls are TRBV18 and TRBJ2-6; D remains ambiguous. The CDR3 runs 14 residues. Germline-derived CDR1 and CDR2 are KGHSH and LQKENI. Trimming took 2 bases from V and 2 from J, leaving 4 bases between them. CDR3 nucleotides: TGTGCCAGCTCACCAGAAGCTGGGGCCAACGTCCTGACTTTC. Translating it yields CASSPEAGANVLTF.

This clonotype appeared many times. This chain connects TRBV11-2 to TRBJ1-2; D gene ambiguous. V was cut by 1 base and J by 5 bases, with 5 bases left in between. The CDR3 runs to 12 residues. Germline CDR1 reads SGHAT; CDR2 reads FQNNGV. The CDR3 DNA sequence: TGTGCCAGCAGCTTAGTCACATATGGCTACACCTTC. As protein: CASSLVTYGYTF.

This chain joins TRBV7-6 and TRBJ2-2; TRBD2 agrees at 9 bases. V dropped 1 base and J dropped 6; count of bases not matched to a gene: 3. Germline CDR1 SGHVS, CDR2 FNYEAQ. The CDR3 loop spans 15 amino acids. The chain's CDR3 is CASSLVGLASGELFF. Here the CDR3 DNA reads TGTGCCAGCAGCTTAGTGGGACTAGCTTCCGGGGAGCTGTTTTTT.

This chain joins TRBV7-6 and TRBJ2-2; D is ambiguous. The CDR3 extends over 14 amino acids. V lost 3 bases to trimming and J lost 8 bases, with 13 bases between them. Per germline, CDR1 SGHVS and CDR2 FNYEAQ. The CDR3 protein is CASSLATTSGELFF. CDR3 coding DNA: TGTGCCAGCAGCTTGGCAACCACCTCGGGGGAGCTGTTTTTT.

By share, this clonotype ranks as medium-sized. The rearrangement links TRBV12-3 or TRBV12-4 to TRBJ2-6, with TRBD1 as a possible D gene (6 bases). The V end lost 3 bases, the J end lost 0 bases, and 18 bases lay between the germline ends. There are 19 residues in the CDR3. In nucleotides, the CDR3 is TGTGCCAGCAGTTTCTCGTCAGGGGCTATGATCTCTGGGGCCAACGTCCTGACTTTC. Translated: CASSFSSGAMISGANVLTF.

This clonotype showed up just a few times. The chain couples TRBV7-2 to TRBJ2-5; 10 bases are shared with TRBD2. Per the germline V gene, CDR1 is SGHTA and CDR2 is FQGNSA. V lost 2 bases and J lost 5; bases outside the gene matches: 17. The CDR3 runs to 19 residues. CDR3 protein: CASSLYPRASGSLEETQYF. The DNA of the CDR3 is TGTGCCAGCAGCTTATATCCCCGGGCTAGCGGGAGTCTTGAGGAGACCCAGTACTTC.

This clonotype appeared many times. The chain couples TRBV28 to TRBJ2-7, with D unclear. Deletions cut 6 bases from V and 4 bases from J, with 13 bases between. This CDR3 has 13 amino acids. The germline V gene has CDR1 MDHEN and CDR2 SYDVKM. CDR3 sequence reads: CASSPDRDYEQYF. The CDR3 DNA reads TGTGCCAGCAGCCCGGACCGCGATTACGAGCAGTACTTC.

Many counts were recorded for this clonotype. The CDR3 DNA sequence: TGTGCCAGCAGCCTCAGACTAGCGGGAGGGCCAGCGGGCGGGGAGCTGTTTTTT. Its translation is CASSLRLAGGPAGGELFF. The chain uses TRBV7-2 and TRBJ2-2; 14 nucleotides agree with TRBD2. J lost 7 bases, V lost 5 bases, and 12 bases had no gene match. This CDR3 has 18 residues. Germline lookup yields CDR1 SGHTA and CDR2 FQGNSA.